This TCR beta chain was captured in a study of cytomegalovirus exposure and HLA in healthy donors. Study details: There were around 100 million unique TCR beta sequences, drawn from roughly 200 million T cells, in an earlier analysis.

As regards this clone: The antigen remains unidentified.

This CDR3 is 15 amino acids long. Trimming took 8 bases from V and 6 from J, leaving 21 bases between them. Germline CDR1 and CDR2: LNHDA and SQIVND (reference sequence). Study findings and constraints: Later analysis suggested most CMV-associated TCR beta chains were HLA-restricted.

PCR primers comprised 60 Vbeta and 13 Jbeta primers. Assay: immunoSEQ multiplex PCR; the TCRdb copy retains only in-frame clones and omits some. The sample lists around 150,000 clones; roughly 80% were seen once. This rearrangement joins TRBV19 to TRBJ2-3; D unresolved. This clonotype was obtained from a woman aged 40 to 49 in good health and CMV-seropositive. The specimen sequenced was PBMCs. The CDR3 here is CASGRQDSARDTQYF. The CDR3 DNA follows: TGTGCCAGTGGCCGGCAAGACTCAGCGCGCGATACGCAGTATTTT.